The rows below give T cell receptor beta chains drawn from one sample of a study of OX40 agonist ivuxolimab in advanced cancers. Libraries were prepared by immunoSEQ multiplex PCR; TCRdb keeps only in-frame clonotypes and omits some of them. The profile shows tens of thousands of clones, about 90% of them singletons. The sample in question was CD4+ or CD8+ T cells sorted from blood, obtained in a trial of the OX40 agonist ivuxolimab. The receptors were sampled from an adult with an advanced solid tumor such as melanoma, head and neck, liver or kidney cancer. The CDR3 runs from the conserved cysteine through the conserved F or W. D genes are given only for firm matches. Part of the rows lack a size; the others show once, few, many or a class for expanded clones.

J gene: TRBJ2-1
clone size: -
D gene: TRBD2
V gene: TRBV7-9
CDR3 DNA: TGTGCCAGCAGCTTAGCGGGACTAGCGGGGATAAGCTCCTACAATGAGCAGTTCTTC
CDR3 protein: CASSLAGLAGISSYNEQFF

J gene: TRBJ2-5
clone size: -
D gene: -
V gene: TRBV6-1
CDR3 DNA: TGTGCCAGCAGTTTAGAGACCCAGTACTTC
CDR3 protein: CASSLETQYF

J gene: TRBJ2-3
clone size: -
D gene: TRBD1
V gene: TRBV4-3
CDR3 DNA: TGCGCCAGCAGCCAAGATCCAGGGGGAGATACGCAGTATTTT
CDR3 protein: CASSQDPGGDTQYF

J gene: TRBJ2-3
clone size: -
D gene: TRBD1
V gene: TRBV15
CDR3 DNA: TGTGCCACCAGCGGAGGGACAGGGGATGGAGATACGCAGTATTTT
CDR3 protein: CATSGGTGDGDTQYF

J gene: TRBJ2-1
clone size: -
D gene: TRBD2
V gene: TRBV6-5
CDR3 DNA: TGTGCCAGCAGTCCGGGACTAGCGGTCAATGAGCAGTTCTTC
CDR3 protein: CASSPGLAVNEQFF

J gene: TRBJ2-1
clone size: -
D gene: TRBD1
V gene: TRBV11-2
CDR3 DNA: TGTGCCAGCAGCCCGACCACCCGGGCACAGGGGGCTTACAATGAGCAGTTCTTC
CDR3 protein: CASSPTTRAQGAYNEQFF

J gene: TRBJ1-3
clone size: -
D gene: -
V gene: TRBV18
CDR3 DNA: TGTGCCAGCTCAAAAATGGGAAACACCATATATTTT
CDR3 protein: CASSKMGNTIYF

J gene: TRBJ2-1
clone size: -
D gene: -
V gene: TRBV6-6
CDR3 DNA: TGTGCCAGCAGTTACCCCGACAGCCACCCTATAGAGCAGCAGTTCTTC
CDR3 protein: CASSYPDSHPIEQQFF

J gene: TRBJ1-3
clone size: -
D gene: -
V gene: TRBV7-6
CDR3 DNA: TGTGCCAGCAGCTTAGGGCCGGCTCGGGGAAACACCATATATTTT
CDR3 protein: CASSLGPARGNTIYF

J gene: TRBJ1-5
clone size: -
D gene: -
V gene: TRBV7-6
CDR3 DNA: TGTGCCAGCAGCTTAGCACCAGGGGATCAGCCCCAGCATTTT
CDR3 protein: CASSLAPGDQPQHF

J gene: TRBJ2-3
clone size: -
D gene: -
V gene: TRBV9
CDR3 DNA: TGTGCCAGCAGCGTAGGGATGCGGGATACGCAGTATTTT
CDR3 protein: CASSVGMRDTQYF

J gene: TRBJ2-6
clone size: -
D gene: -
V gene: TRBV27
CDR3 DNA: TGTGCCAGCAGTTTATCGCCATGGGCAGGGAATGCTGGGGCCAACGTCCTGACTTTC
CDR3 protein: CASSLSPWAGNAGANVLTF

J gene: TRBJ2-7
clone size: -
D gene: -
V gene: TRBV4-3
CDR3 DNA: TGCGCCAGCAGCCTAGAGGACAGTTCCTACGAGCAGTACTTC
CDR3 protein: CASSLEDSSYEQYF

J gene: TRBJ2-1
clone size: -
D gene: TRBD2
V gene: TRBV9
CDR3 DNA: TGTGCCAGCAGCGTAAGCGGGGAGTACAATGAGCAGTTCTTC
CDR3 protein: CASSVSGEYNEQFF

J gene: TRBJ1-4
clone size: medium-sized
D gene: TRBD1
V gene: TRBV9
CDR3 DNA: TGTGCCAGCAGCCCGCGGACAGGGGTGGCAACTAATGAAAAACTGTTTTTT
CDR3 protein: CASSPRTGVATNEKLFF

J gene: TRBJ2-1
clone size: once
D gene: TRBD1
V gene: TRBV19
CDR3 DNA: TGTGCCAGCCGGGACAGGGGGCTTAATGAGCAGTTCTTC
CDR3 protein: CASRDRGLNEQFF

J gene: TRBJ1-5
clone size: -
D gene: -
V gene: TRBV5-8
CDR3 DNA: TGTGCCAGCAGCCCCGGGGCAGTTAGCAATCAGCCCCAGCATTTT
CDR3 protein: CASSPGAVSNQPQHF

J gene: TRBJ1-4
clone size: -
D gene: -
V gene: TRBV5-1
CDR3 DNA: TGCGCCAGCAGCTTGACCCAGGGGAGTGAAAAACTGTTTTTT
CDR3 protein: CASSLTQGSEKLFF

J gene: TRBJ2-2
clone size: -
D gene: -
V gene: TRBV27
CDR3 DNA: TGTGCCAGCAGTTTCCTGGGAGCAGCGAACACCGGGGAGCTGTTTTTT
CDR3 protein: CASSFLGAANTGELFF

J gene: TRBJ2-5
clone size: -
D gene: TRBD1
V gene: TRBV11-1
CDR3 DNA: TGTGCCAGCAGCTTCGGCGGTATTACAGGGGAAGAGACCCAGTACTTC
CDR3 protein: CASSFGGITGEETQYF

J gene: TRBJ2-5
clone size: -
D gene: -
V gene: TRBV6-5
CDR3 DNA: TGTGCCAGCAGCCAAGGGCAGTCGGGGACCCAGTACTTC
CDR3 protein: CASSQGQSGTQYF

J gene: TRBJ2-7
clone size: -
D gene: -
V gene: TRBV7-2
CDR3 DNA: TGTGCCAGCAGCTTAGTGCCGGGGGCAAGCTCCTACGAGCAGTACTTC
CDR3 protein: CASSLVPGASSYEQYF

J gene: TRBJ1-3
clone size: -
D gene: -
V gene: TRBV13
CDR3 DNA: TGTGCCAGCAGCTCAGTAGGGCAGGGGATGGGTGGAAACACCATATATTTT
CDR3 protein: CASSSVGQGMGGNTIYF

J gene: TRBJ2-5
clone size: -
D gene: -
V gene: TRBV7-9
CDR3 DNA: TGTGCCCAAATGTCGGTGGGGGGCTCGGAGACCCAGTACTTC
CDR3 protein: CAQMSVGGSETQYF

J gene: TRBJ2-7
clone size: -
D gene: TRBD1
V gene: TRBV7-9
CDR3 DNA: TGTGCCAGCAGCTTTCCGGGACAGCCTTACGAGCAGTACTTC
CDR3 protein: CASSFPGQPYEQYF

J gene: TRBJ1-2
clone size: -
D gene: TRBD1
V gene: TRBV27
CDR3 DNA: TGTGCCAGCAGCCGATTTACAGGGGGATCCCTATCTGGCTACACCTTC
CDR3 protein: CASSRFTGGSLSGYTF

J gene: TRBJ2-1
clone size: many
D gene: TRBD1
V gene: TRBV7-9
CDR3 DNA: TGTGCCAGCAGCTTAGAGGACTCACCAGGGGGTTCAAATGAGCAGTTCTTC
CDR3 protein: CASSLEDSPGGSNEQFF

J gene: TRBJ2-1
clone size: -
D gene: -
V gene: TRBV5-6
CDR3 DNA: TGTGCCAGCAGCTTCGAGGTTGACGATGAGCAGTTCTTC
CDR3 protein: CASSFEVDDEQFF

J gene: TRBJ1-1
clone size: -
D gene: -
V gene: TRBV10-3
CDR3 DNA: TGTGCCATCAGTGGGGGCCTACCTACCCAGGCTTTCTTT
CDR3 protein: CAISGGLPTQAFF

J gene: TRBJ1-1
clone size: -
D gene: TRBD1
V gene: TRBV25-1
CDR3 DNA: TGTGCCAGCAGTGAATCTCTACAGGGGGATGCTTTCTTT
CDR3 protein: CASSESLQGDAFF

J gene: TRBJ2-1
clone size: -
D gene: -
V gene: TRBV9
CDR3 DNA: TGTGCCAGCAGCGCGAGGGTACGGGACTCTGAGGGCTACAATGAGCAGTTCTTC
CDR3 protein: CASSARVRDSEGYNEQFF

J gene: TRBJ2-3
clone size: once
D gene: -
V gene: TRBV7-6
CDR3 DNA: TGTGCCAGCAGCTTAGACAGGCTCGCAGATACGCAGTATTTT
CDR3 protein: CASSLDRLADTQYF

J gene: TRBJ1-2
clone size: -
D gene: TRBD1
V gene: TRBV6-5
CDR3 DNA: TGTGCCAGCAGTATCTCAGGGGGTATCTATGGCTACACCTTC
CDR3 protein: CASSISGGIYGYTF

J gene: TRBJ1-1
clone size: once
D gene: -
V gene: TRBV9
CDR3 DNA: TGTGCCAGTAGCGGGATCCTCAGAGGCGGTGACACTGAAGCTTTCTTT
CDR3 protein: CASSGILRGGDTEAFF

J gene: TRBJ2-1
clone size: -
D gene: -
V gene: TRBV27
CDR3 DNA: TGTGCCAGCAGTTTCAGGACAGAGCAGTTCTTC
CDR3 protein: CASSFRTEQFF

J gene: TRBJ1-4
clone size: -
D gene: TRBD1
V gene: TRBV11-3
CDR3 DNA: TGTGCCAGCAGCCCCCGCGGGACAGGGAATGAAAAACTGTTTTTT
CDR3 protein: CASSPRGTGNEKLFF

J gene: TRBJ1-5
clone size: -
D gene: -
V gene: TRBV9
CDR3 DNA: TGTGCCAGCAGCGTAGATGGGAGGGACAATCAGCCCCAGCATTTT
CDR3 protein: CASSVDGRDNQPQHF